This TCR beta chain was documented in a study of T-cell memory formation after mild COVID-19. On the study more broadly: There were largely donor-specific TCR clusters.

TCRdb fed the 5' RACE reads into MiXCR, producing one record per CDR3 protein. The data contain around 470,000 distinct CDR3 sequences, around 20% of them seen just once; the ten biggest clones take up more than 8%. There are a few counts of this clonotype. Trimming left V 8 bases short and J 3 bases short, with 11 bases between. This CDR3 spans 12 amino acids. Germline CDR1 and CDR2: SNHLY and FYNNEI. V usage is TRBV2 and J usage is TRBJ2-7; D is possibly TRBD1 (6 bases). The receptor was isolated from an adult woman who had mild COVID-19 (a few samples of this study predate the infection). Cell type and time point are not known. The sample taken for sequencing was PBMCs or a T cell subset sorted from them (not recorded which). CDR3 in amino acids: CASDQGGYEQYF. The CDR3 DNA is TGTGCCAGCGATCAAGGGGGCTACGAGCAGTACTTC.